These 9 T cell receptor beta chains were sequenced from one sample in a study of blood T cells in healthy people across ages. The authors ran a second PCR of about 6 to 11 cycles using a sample-barcoded 5' primer and a J-beta primer mix. TCRdb redid the calling of the 5' RACE reads with MiXCR, one entry per CDR3 protein. This sample carries 590,000 or so distinct CDR3 sequences, about 30% of them seen once, and the ten largest clones take about 15%. The sample consisted of blood. The receptors here all came from a woman older than 75 in good health.

This clonotype appeared many times. The rearrangement links TRBV4-3 to TRBJ1-2; perhaps TRBD1 as D (5 bases). This CDR3 is built from 14 residues. Trimming took 0 bases from V and 7 from J, leaving 12 bases between them. Looked up from germline, CDR1 is LGHNA and CDR2 is YSLEER. CDR3 coding DNA: TGCGCCAGCAGCCAAGATTGGGGGAAGGGTGGCTACACCTTC. Protein sequence: CASSQDWGKGGYTF.

The chain has TRBV7-2 and TRBJ2-7; TRBD2 matches at 7 bases. The CDR3 consists of 17 residues. The junction had 12 bases not matched to a gene; V was cut back by 4 bases and J by 0 bases. CDR1 and CDR2 from the germline V gene are SGHTA and FQGNSA. CDR3 residues: CASSSDRAGPPSYEQYF. Written as DNA, the CDR3 is TGTGCCAGCAGCTCAGACAGAGCGGGACCCCCCTCCTACGAGCAGTACTTC.

For this clonotype: A clone one base away is much larger, so this may be a read error. V and J are TRBV6-1 and TRBJ2-6; 8 nucleotides agree with TRBD2. The CDR3 is 18 amino acids. Germline CDR1 reads MNHNS; CDR2 reads SASEGT. This chain's CDR3 is CASRDGSRGGSGASVLTF. The CDR3 DNA reads TGTGCCAGCAGAGACGGATCTCGGGGGGGGTCTGGGGCCAGCGTCCTGACTTTC.

This clonotype has at least ten counts. The chain couples TRBV3-1 to TRBJ2-5; possibly TRBD2 for D (6 bases). V was pared by 3 bases and J by 4 bases, with 9 bases between. There are 13 residues in the CDR3. Germline-derived CDR1 and CDR2 are LGHDT and YNNKEL (reference sequence). CDR3 sequence: CASSQPGLETQYF. The CDR3 coding sequence is TGTGCCAGCAGCCAGCCGGGACTAGAGACCCAGTACTTC.

The chain links TRBV5-5 to TRBJ1-5, with a weak D call TRBD1 (6 bases). With 0 bases removed from V and 0 bases from J, the gap between germline ends came to 13 bases. Germline V gene sequence: CDR1 SGHKS, CDR2 YYEKEE (reference sequence). The CDR3 sequence is 17 residues long. Here the CDR3 reads CASSLVWTAYSNQPQHF. The DNA for the CDR3 is TGTGCCAGCAGCTTGGTATGGACAGCTTATAGCAATCAGCCCCAGCATTTT.

The chain links TRBV6-1 to TRBJ2-2; tentatively, D is TRBD1 (6 bases). The V and J ends lost 7 bases and 5 bases respectively, with 17 bases between them. CDR3 length: 15 amino acids. Germline CDR1 reads MNHNS; CDR2 reads SASEGT. In DNA form, the CDR3 reads TGTGCCAGCACCCTACCGGGACAAGTAACCGGGGAGCTGTTTTTT. Translation gives CASTLPGQVTGELFF.

The genes are TRBV29-1 and TRBJ1-1; D is unclear. The V gene's germline CDR1 is SQVTM and CDR2 ANQGSEA. CDR3 length: 12 amino acids. With 5 bases removed from V and 1 base from J, the gap between germline ends came to 8 bases. CDR3 residues: CSVSRKNTEAFF. As DNA, the CDR3 is TGCAGCGTTAGCAGGAAGAACACTGAAGCTTTCTTT.

This clonotype was seen ten or more times. The rearrangement joins TRBV4-3 to TRBJ1-2; TRBD1 is a possible D gene (6 bases). The length of the CDR3 is 15 residues. The ends were cut back, 3 bases at V and 8 bases at J, with 19 bases in the middle. Germline V gives CDR1 LGHNA, CDR2 YSLEER. CDR3 sequence: CASSHLGRGLFGYTF. CDR3 nucleotide sequence: TGCGCCAGCAGCCACCTGGGACGGGGGCTATTCGGCTACACCTTC.

This clonotype showed up many times. J is TRBJ2-5 and V is TRBV6-5; 16 bases align to TRBD2. CDR3 length: 16 amino acids. V was pared by 4 bases and J by 3 bases, with 2 bases of the junction left unmatched. Germline values: CDR1 MNHEY, CDR2 SVGAGI. The CDR3 loop reads CASSSGLAGGKETQYF. CDR3 DNA sequence: TGTGCCAGCAGTTCGGGACTAGCGGGGGGGAAAGAGACCCAGTACTTC.